These T cell receptor beta chains were read from a single sample in a study of PD-L1 blockade in urothelial cancer. Libraries were prepared by immunoSEQ multiplex PCR; TCRdb keeps only in-frame clonotypes and omits some of them. The sample includes 56,000 or so clones, 70% to 90% of them seen just once. The sequenced sample was PBMCs, obtained around atezolizumab (anti-PD-L1) treatment. The receptors shown here come from a man in his fifties or sixties with urothelial cancer. Both conserved end residues are part of each CDR3. The order of the fields is CDR3 protein, V gene, clone size, J gene. Not all rows give a size; the values are once, few, many and, for expanded clones, a class.

CDR3 protein: CASSLPHAVSGNTIYF
V gene: TRBV28
clone size: once
J gene: TRBJ1-3

CDR3 protein: CASIGGGTTDTQYF
V gene: TRBV28
clone size: .
J gene: TRBJ2-3

CDR3 protein: CASTSIVGRTNEKLFF
V gene: TRBV2
clone size: once
J gene: TRBJ1-4

CDR3 protein: CASSDAAGLAYEQYF
V gene: TRBV25-1
clone size: .
J gene: TRBJ2-7

CDR3 protein: CASSMGTGLRIGEKLFF
V gene: TRBV28
clone size: .
J gene: TRBJ1-4

CDR3 protein: CASTGTEAYGHTF
V gene: TRBV19
clone size: .
J gene: TRBJ1-2

CDR3 protein: CASSPPSGSASYNEQFF
V gene: TRBV18
clone size: once
J gene: TRBJ2-1

CDR3 protein: CASMSQGRPHEQYF
V gene: TRBV19
clone size: once
J gene: TRBJ2-7

CDR3 protein: CAKPTGGSTDTQYF
V gene: TRBV10-3
clone size: .
J gene: TRBJ2-3

CDR3 protein: CASSIGSGDVRYTF
V gene: TRBV19
clone size: .
J gene: TRBJ1-2

CDR3 protein: CASSPGSGNTIYF
V gene: TRBV11-3
clone size: .
J gene: TRBJ1-3

CDR3 protein: CASRQAGNYEQYF
V gene: TRBV11-1
clone size: .
J gene: TRBJ2-7

CDR3 protein: CAITSGTAYNEQFF
V gene: TRBV10-3
clone size: .
J gene: TRBJ2-1

CDR3 protein: CASSLLGALDTEAFF
V gene: TRBV5-1
clone size: few
J gene: TRBJ1-1

CDR3 protein: CASRKGLVKSSYNEQFF
V gene: TRBV5-1
clone size: .
J gene: TRBJ2-1